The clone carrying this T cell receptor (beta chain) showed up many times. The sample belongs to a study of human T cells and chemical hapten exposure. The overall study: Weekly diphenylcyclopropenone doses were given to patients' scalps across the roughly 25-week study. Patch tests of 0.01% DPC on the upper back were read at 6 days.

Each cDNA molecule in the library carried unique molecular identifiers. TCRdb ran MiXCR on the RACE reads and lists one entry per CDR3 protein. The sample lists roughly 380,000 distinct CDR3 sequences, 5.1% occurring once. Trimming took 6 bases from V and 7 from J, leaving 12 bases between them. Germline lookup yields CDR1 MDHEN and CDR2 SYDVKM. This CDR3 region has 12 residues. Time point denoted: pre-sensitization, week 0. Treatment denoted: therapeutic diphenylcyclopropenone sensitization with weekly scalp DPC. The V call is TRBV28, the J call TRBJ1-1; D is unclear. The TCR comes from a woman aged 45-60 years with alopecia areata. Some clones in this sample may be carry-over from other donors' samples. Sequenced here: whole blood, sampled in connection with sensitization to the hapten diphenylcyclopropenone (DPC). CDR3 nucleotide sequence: TGTGCCAGCAGGCGACCGGGCCTTGAAGCTTTCTTT. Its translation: CASRRPGLEAFF.